The 22 T cell receptor beta chains below all came from one sample that was sequenced in a study of blood T cell repertoires in COVID-19. Libraries were prepared by immunoSEQ multiplex PCR; TCRdb keeps only in-frame clonotypes and omits some of them. The sample carries 200,000 to 300,000 clones, roughly 86% recorded once. The sequencing sample was made of peripheral blood. Every receptor here comes from a woman aged 55-69 years who had recovered from COVID-19.

This clone showed up just a few times. The rearrangement joins TRBV6-1 to TRBJ1-3; the match to TRBD1 covers 7 bases. The CDR3 is 14 amino acids. From germline, CDR1 is MNHNS and CDR2 SASEGT. J was trimmed by 4 bases and V by 1 base; bases with no gene match: 1. In DNA, the CDR3 is TGTGCCAGCAGTGAAGTGGACAGGGGAAACACCATATATTTT. It codes for CASSEVDRGNTIYF.

V gene TRBV21-1 combines with J gene TRBJ2-2; TRBD1 is the table's D call and was not checked against the DNA. TRBV21-1 is listed as a pseudogene. The CDR3 sequence is 13 residues long. The CDR3 sequence is CASAGRNTGELFF. The CDR3 region has the DNA TGTGCCTCCGCAGGCAGAAACACCGGGGAGCTGTTTTTT.

V gene TRBV11-2 combines with J gene TRBJ2-5; D is unclear. V was cut by 1 base and J by 4 bases, with 13 bases left in between. CDR3 length: 15 amino acids. The V gene's germline CDR1 is SGHAT and CDR2 FQNNGV. CDR3 DNA: TGTGCCAGCAGCTTAGGCGACAACAGCCTAGAGACCCAGTACTTC. It is translated as CASSLGDNSLETQYF.

Only one count was recorded for this clone. The chain employs TRBV28 and TRBJ1-1; D uncertain. The CDR3 extends over 12 amino acids. V lost 6 bases and J lost 3, with 8 bases in between. Per germline, CDR1 MDHEN and CDR2 SYDVKM. CDR3 protein: CASSQLYTEAFF. The CDR3 DNA reads as TGTGCCAGCAGCCAACTATACACTGAAGCTTTCTTT.

The rearrangement links TRBV5-1 to TRBJ1-4; a possible D gene is TRBD1 (6 bases). Germline loops: CDR1 SGHRS, CDR2 YFSETQ. The CDR3 covers 15 residues. The V end lost 1 base, the J end lost 6 bases, and 13 bases lay between the germline ends. CDR3 nucleotides: TGCGCCAGCAGCTTGTCCGGGACATTGTATGAAAAACTGTTTTTT. Protein sequence: CASSLSGTLYEKLFF. The variable domain in full, with the rest retrieved from reference TRBV5-1 and TRBJ1-4, is KAGVTQTPRYLIKTRGQQVTLSCSPISGHRSVSWYQQTPGQGLQFLFEYFSETQRNKGNFPGRFSGRQFSNSRSEMNVSTLELGDSALYLCASSLSGTLYEKLFFGSGTQLSVL.

The V and J genes are TRBV2 and TRBJ1-2, with TRBD1 identical over 8 bases. CDR1 is SNHLY and CDR2 is FYNNEI in the germline V gene. The CDR3 covers 14 residues. Trimming took 5 bases from V and 6 from J; bases not matched to a gene: 8. The CDR3 reads CASSYQGASDGYTF. Here the CDR3 DNA reads TGTGCCAGCAGTTATCAGGGGGCTTCGGATGGCTACACCTTC.

CDR3 residues: CASSPSGMETQYF. Written as DNA, the CDR3 is TGTGCCAGCTCACCATCGGGTATGGAGACCCAGTACTTC. This rearrangement joins TRBV18 to TRBJ2-5; D gene uncertain. V shed 2 bases and J shed 5 bases, with 9 bases lying between them. The germline V gene encodes CDR1 KGHSH and CDR2 LQKENI. The CDR3 covers 13 residues.

The chain links TRBV5-1 to TRBJ2-1; TRBD2 aligns across 10 bases. Germline V gene sequence: CDR1 SGHRS, CDR2 YFSETQ. This CDR3 comprises 17 residues. V dropped 0 bases and J dropped 6; count of bases not matched to a gene: 9. The CDR3 coding sequence is TGCGCCAGCAGCTTGGCCCCAGCGGGGGGGCGCAGCAATGAGCAGTTCTTC. Residues: CASSLAPAGGRSNEQFF.

The rearrangement uses TRBV7-8 and TRBJ2-1, with a tentative D call TRBD1 (5 bases). The CDR3 is made up of 13 amino acids. The V end was cut by 5 bases, the J end by 9 bases, with 14 bases between. Germline lookup yields CDR1 SGHVS and CDR2 FQNEAQ. The CDR3: CASSGRVWGEQFF. The CDR3 DNA follows: TGTGCCAGCAGCGGCAGGGTTTGGGGTGAGCAGTTCTTC.

V gene TRBV12-3 or TRBV12-4 combines with J gene TRBJ1-1; no clear D. This CDR3 spans 13 amino acids. Trimming removed 3 bases at V and 10 bases at J, with 15 bases between. For the CDR3, the DNA is TGTGCCAGCAGTTTTACGGCATACGAGGCAGCTTTCTTT. Protein sequence: CASSFTAYEAAFF.

J is TRBJ2-3 and V is TRBV15, with 7 bases aligning to TRBD1. V was pared by 0 bases and J by 5 bases, with 11 bases of the junction left unmatched. The CDR3 covers 17 residues. Germline CDR1 and CDR2: LNHNV and YYDKDF (reference sequence). CDR3 sequence reads: CATSRDLRAGGEDTQYF. CDR3 nucleotides: TGTGCCACCAGCAGAGATCTAAGGGCAGGGGGTGAAGATACGCAGTATTTT.

V usage is TRBV6-5 and J usage is TRBJ1-1; the D is unclear. V was pared by 2 bases and J by 3 bases, with 16 bases between. Germline CDR1 reads MNHEY; CDR2 reads SVGAGI. The CDR3 has 16 amino acids. CDR3 sequence: CASSYPRPIGDTEAFF. CDR3 sequence (DNA): TGTGCCAGCAGTTACCCTCGGCCCATCGGGGACACTGAAGCTTTCTTT.

The genes are TRBV11-3 and TRBJ2-7, with D possibly matching TRBD2 (5 bases). The CDR3 extends over 15 amino acids. V was pared by 6 bases and J by 6 bases, with 21 bases between. Germline lookup yields CDR1 SGHNT and CDR2 YENEEA. The CDR3 region is CASSPFYSLASEQYF. CDR3 DNA sequence: TGTGCCAGCAGTCCCTTCTATTCCCTAGCTAGCGAGCAGTACTTC. Together with reference TRBV11-3 and TRBJ2-7, the CDR3 gives the full variable domain: EAGVVQSPRYKIIEKKQPVAFWCNPISGHNTLYWYLQNLGQGPELLIRYENEEAVDDSQLPKDRFSAERLKGVDSTLKIQPAELGDSAVYLCASSPFYSLASEQYFGPGTRLTVT.

This clone was observed once. The rearrangement joins TRBV7-6 to TRBJ1-4; no reliable D call. Per the germline V gene, CDR1 is SGHVS and CDR2 is FNYEAQ. The length of the CDR3 is 18 residues. V lost 1 base to trimming and J lost 0 bases, with 15 bases between them. CDR3 coding DNA: TGTGCCAGCAGCTTAGTACGCGAAACCCTTGCAACTAATGAAAAACTGTTTTTT. Protein sequence: CASSLVRETLATNEKLFF.

The gene calls are TRBV9 and TRBJ2-2; TRBD2 aligns across 7 bases. The V gene end was trimmed by 4 bases and the J gene end by 1 base; junction bases not matched to a gene: 7. The V gene's germline CDR1 is SGDLS and CDR2 YYNGEE. The CDR3 loop spans 16 amino acids. CDR3 in amino acids: CASSFRLAGNTGELFF. CDR3 DNA sequence: TGTGCCAGCAGCTTTCGACTAGCCGGGAACACCGGGGAGCTGTTTTTT.

V gene TRBV27 combines with J gene TRBJ2-7; TRBD1 matches at 8 bases. The V segment lost 5 bases and the J segment 0 bases; nucleotides outside the gene matches: 18. The CDR3 covers 19 residues. Germline V gene sequence: CDR1 MNHEY, CDR2 SMNVEV (reference sequence). The CDR3 DNA reads TGTGCCAGCAGTCACTCCTTAATACCGGGACAGGCGAGCTCCTACGAGCAGTACTTC. Its translation is CASSHSLIPGQASSYEQYF.

The chain has TRBV5-6 and TRBJ2-4; 7 bases agree with TRBD1. The junction had 12 bases not matched to a gene; V was cut back by 3 bases and J by 6 bases. Germline values: CDR1 SGHDT, CDR2 YYEEEE. This CDR3 is built from 16 residues. The CDR3 bases are TGTGCCAGCAGCTCGTACGTTAACAGGGGCGGAAACATTCAGTACTTC. It encodes CASSSYVNRGGNIQYF.

This clone is a singleton in its sample. The chain links TRBV4-2 to TRBJ1-2; a weak D match, TRBD1 (5 bases). CDR3 length: 16 amino acids. Trimming pared 0 bases from V and 2 bases from J, leaving 13 bases between. Germline-derived CDR1 and CDR2 are LGHNA and YNFKEQ. The CDR3 nucleotides read TGTGCCAGCAGCCAAGAGGGTCGGGGACTCAACTATGGCTACACCTTC. Translating it yields CASSQEGRGLNYGYTF.

The gene calls are TRBV7-2 and TRBJ1-4, with D possibly being TRBD1 (5 bases). V was cut by 4 bases and J by 4 bases, with 7 bases left in between. CDR3 length: 13 amino acids. The V gene's germline CDR1 is SGHTA and CDR2 FQGNSA. The CDR3 loop is CASSWGRNEKLFF. The DNA for the CDR3 is TGTGCCAGCAGCTGGGGCCGTAATGAAAAACTGTTTTTT.

The chain joins TRBV28 to TRBJ1-5; maybe TRBD1 (5 bases). This CDR3 comprises 13 residues. Per the germline V gene, CDR1 is MDHEN and CDR2 is SYDVKM. V lost 3 bases to trimming and J lost 8 bases, with 11 bases between them. The DNA for the CDR3 is TGTGCCAGCAGTTTCCCAGGGTCAGAGCCCCAGCATTTT. Translated: CASSFPGSEPQHF.

CDR3 region: CASSRGLAGDYEQYF. The CDR3 bases are TGCGCCAGCAGCAGGGGACTAGCGGGGGACTACGAGCAGTACTTC. The V gene is TRBV5-1, the J gene TRBJ2-7; 14 positions match TRBD2. The CDR3 has 15 residues. V was pared by 4 bases and J by 3 bases, with 3 bases of the junction left unmatched. The germline gives CDR1 SGHRS, CDR2 YFSETQ.

The CDR3 spells CASSSTGDNTGELFF. CDR3 in DNA: TGTGCCAGCAGCTCGACGGGGGATAACACCGGGGAGCTGTTTTTT. The chain links TRBV27 to TRBJ2-2, with D tentatively TRBD2 (6 bases). Trimming removed 6 bases from V and 2 bases from J, with 13 bases in between. Germline assignment: CDR1 MNHEY and CDR2 SMNVEV (reference sequence). There are 15 residues in the CDR3.